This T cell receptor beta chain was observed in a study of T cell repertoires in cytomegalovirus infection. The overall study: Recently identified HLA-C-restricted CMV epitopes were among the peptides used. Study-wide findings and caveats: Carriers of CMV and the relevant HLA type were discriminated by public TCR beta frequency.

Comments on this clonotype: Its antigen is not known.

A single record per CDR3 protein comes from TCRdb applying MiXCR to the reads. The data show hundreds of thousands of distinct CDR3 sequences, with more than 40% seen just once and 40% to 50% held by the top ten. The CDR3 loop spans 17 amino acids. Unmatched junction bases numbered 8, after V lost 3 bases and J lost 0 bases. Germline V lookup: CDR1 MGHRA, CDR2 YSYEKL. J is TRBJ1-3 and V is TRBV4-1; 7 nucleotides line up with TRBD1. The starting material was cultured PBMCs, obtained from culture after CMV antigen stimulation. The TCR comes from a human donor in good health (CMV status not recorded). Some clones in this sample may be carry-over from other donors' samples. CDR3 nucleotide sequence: TGCGCCAGCAGCCACCGTACAGGGGACCTCTCTGGAAACACCATATATTTT. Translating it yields CASSHRTGDLSGNTIYF.